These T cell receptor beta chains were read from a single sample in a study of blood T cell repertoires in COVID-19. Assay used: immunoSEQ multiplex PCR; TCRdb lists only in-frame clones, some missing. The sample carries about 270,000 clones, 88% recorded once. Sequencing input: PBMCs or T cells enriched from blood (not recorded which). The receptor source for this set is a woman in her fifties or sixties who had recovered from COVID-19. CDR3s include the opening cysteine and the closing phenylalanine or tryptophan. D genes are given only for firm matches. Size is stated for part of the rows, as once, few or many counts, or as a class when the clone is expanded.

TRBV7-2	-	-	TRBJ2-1	CASSRGNEQFF	TGTGCCAGCAGCAGGGGGAATGAGCAGTTCTTC
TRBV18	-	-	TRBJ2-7	CASSQAHYEQYF	TGTGCCAGCTCGCAGGCTCACTACGAGCAGTACTTC
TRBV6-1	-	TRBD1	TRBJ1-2	CASSGDRGMYGYTF	TGTGCCAGCAGTGGGGACAGGGGGATGTATGGCTACACCTTC
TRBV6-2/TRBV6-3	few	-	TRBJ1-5	CASSVREIQPQHF	TGTGCCAGCAGTGTCAGGGAAATCCAGCCCCAGCATTTT
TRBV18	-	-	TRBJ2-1	CASSPVRTVYNEQFF	TGTGCCAGCTCACCTGTCCGGACAGTTTACAATGAGCAGTTCTTC
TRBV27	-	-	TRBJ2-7	CASSFLQGPYEQYF	TGTGCCAGCAGTTTTTTACAGGGCCCCTACGAGCAGTACTTC
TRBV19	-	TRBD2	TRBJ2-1	CASTGRAPSYNEQFF	TGTGCCAGTACCGGGAGGGCCCCTTCCTACAATGAGCAGTTCTTC
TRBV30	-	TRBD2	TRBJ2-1	CAWSSTLAGGPNEQFF	TGTGCCTGGAGTTCGACGCTAGCGGGAGGGCCAAATGAGCAGTTCTTC
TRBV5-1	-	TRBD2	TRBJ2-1	CASSLGSSGRGNEQFF	TGCGCCAGCAGCTTGGGTTCTAGCGGGAGGGGCAATGAGCAGTTCTTC
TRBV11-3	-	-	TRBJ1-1	CASSATGDTEAFF	TGTGCCAGCAGCGCGACGGGGGACACTGAAGCTTTCTTT
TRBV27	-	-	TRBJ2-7	CASSLTSSHYEQYF	TGTGCCAGCAGTTTAACTAGCAGCCACTACGAGCAGTACTTC
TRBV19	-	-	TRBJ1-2	CASSIPPTGYTF	TGTGCCAGTAGTATACCCCCTACGGGCTACACCTTC
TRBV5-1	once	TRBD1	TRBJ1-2	CASSLEQGGDGYTF	TGCGCCAGCAGCTTGGAGCAGGGGGGAGATGGCTACACCTTC
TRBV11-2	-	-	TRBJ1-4	CASSPRQSDNEKLFF	TGTGCCAGCAGCCCCCGACAGTCGGATAATGAAAAACTGTTTTTT
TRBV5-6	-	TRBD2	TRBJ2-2	CASSLAGLAANTGELFF	TGTGCCAGCAGCTTGGCCGGACTAGCCGCGAACACCGGGGAGCTGTTTTTT
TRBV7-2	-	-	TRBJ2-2	CASSSGVNTGELFF	TGTGCCAGCAGCTCGGGAGTTAACACCGGGGAGCTGTTTTTT
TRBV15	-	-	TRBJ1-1	CATSRDRTGDFTEAFF	TGTGCCACCAGCAGAGATAGGACCGGGGATTTCACTGAAGCTTTCTTT
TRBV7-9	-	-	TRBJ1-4	CASSSARLRGGEKLFF	TGTGCCAGCAGCTCCGCTAGACTGAGGGGAGGTGAAAAACTGTTTTTT
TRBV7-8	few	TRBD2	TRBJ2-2	CASDRLAANTGELFF	TGTGCCAGCGATCGACTAGCGGCGAACACCGGGGAGCTGTTTTTT
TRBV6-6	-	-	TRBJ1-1	CASEKGDTEAFF	TGTGCCAGCGAAAAGGGGGACACTGAAGCTTTCTTT
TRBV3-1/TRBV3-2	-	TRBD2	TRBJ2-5	CASSQVSWGTSGSETQYF	TGTGCCAGCAGCCAGGTCAGTTGGGGGACTAGCGGGAGTGAGACCCAGTACTTC
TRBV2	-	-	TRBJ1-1	CASSVISGNTEAFF	TGTGCCAGCAGTGTAATCTCAGGGAACACTGAAGCTTTCTTT
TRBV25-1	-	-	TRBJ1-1	CASRSQAGRAFF	TGTGCCAGCAGGTCCCAGGCAGGTCGGGCTTTCTTT
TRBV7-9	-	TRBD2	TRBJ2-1	CASSLASGRGFSYNEQFF	TGTGCCAGCAGCTTGGCTAGCGGGAGGGGGTTTTCCTACAATGAGCAGTTCTTC
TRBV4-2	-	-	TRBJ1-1	CASSQGTTVNTEAFF	TGTGCCAGCAGCCAAGGAACGACAGTGAACACTGAAGCTTTCTTT
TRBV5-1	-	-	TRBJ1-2	CASSLGQSYGYTF	TGCGCCAGCAGCTTGGGTCAGTCCTATGGCTACACCTTC
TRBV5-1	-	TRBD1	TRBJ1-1	CASSLQGVKDTEAFF	TGCGCCAGCAGCTTACAGGGGGTTAAGGACACTGAAGCTTTCTTT